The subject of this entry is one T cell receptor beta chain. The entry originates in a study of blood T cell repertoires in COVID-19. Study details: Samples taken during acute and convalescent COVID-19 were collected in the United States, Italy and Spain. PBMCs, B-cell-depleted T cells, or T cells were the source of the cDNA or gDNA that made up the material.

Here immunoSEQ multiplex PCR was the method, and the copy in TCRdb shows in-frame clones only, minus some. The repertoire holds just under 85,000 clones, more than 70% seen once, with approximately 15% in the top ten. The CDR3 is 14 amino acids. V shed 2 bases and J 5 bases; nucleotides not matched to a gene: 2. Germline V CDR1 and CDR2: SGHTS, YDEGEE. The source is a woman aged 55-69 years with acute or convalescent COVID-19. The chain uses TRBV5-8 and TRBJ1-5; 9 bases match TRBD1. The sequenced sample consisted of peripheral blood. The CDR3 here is CASSFTGGHQPQHF. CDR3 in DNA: TGTGCCAGCAGCTTTACAGGGGGCCATCAGCCCCAGCATTTT. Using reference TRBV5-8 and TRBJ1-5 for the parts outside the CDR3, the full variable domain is EAGVTQSPTHLIKTRGQQATLRCSPISGHTSVYWYQQALGLGLQFLLWYDEGEERNRGNFPPRFSGRQFPNYSSELNVNALELEDSALYLCASSFTGGHQPQHFGDGTRLSIL.